This TCR beta chain stems from a study of blood T cells in healthy people across ages. Study conclusions and caveats: Aged donors had fewer naive CD4+ cells and lower diversity than long-lived donors.

Total RNA, at least 6 micrograms per sample, came from PBMCs. The second PCR ran about 6 to 11 cycles with a sample-barcoded 5' primer and J-beta primers. With 12 random nucleotides, a template-switch adaptor tagged each individual cDNA molecule. At least 3 million CDR3-containing paired-end reads were obtained per sample. TCRdb called the 5' RACE reads again in MiXCR, with one record for every CDR3 protein. The top ten hold roughly 17% of the sample, which has hundreds of thousands of distinct CDR3 sequences, more than 25% seen once. Germline V gene data show CDR1 as DFQATT and CDR2 as SNEGSKA (reference sequence). V lost 6 bases, J lost 2 bases, and 14 bases lay in between. CDR3 length: 14 amino acids. Regarding this clonotype: Its antigen is currently unknown.

Sequencing used blood. The V and J genes are TRBV20-1 and TRBJ1-5; D is uncertain. The receptor's source is a woman of 80 years or more in good health. The CDR3 is CSARSMEGNQPQHF. In nucleotides, the CDR3 is TGCAGTGCGAGGTCTATGGAGGGCAATCAGCCCCAGCATTTT.